This T cell receptor (beta chain) is drawn from a study of T cell repertoires in cytomegalovirus infection. Across the whole study: In the study, CMV epitopes included recently identified HLA-C-restricted and well-studied HLA-B-restricted ones. Public TCR beta signatures indicated both CMV infection and matching HLA type.

CDR1 is SGHTA, CDR2 FQGNSA, per germline. Trimming stripped 3 bases from V and 5 bases from J, with 11 bases between. The CDR3 spans 13 residues. Study observations and caveats: CMV-specific HLA-C-restricted TCR beta clonotypes dominated the ex vivo response. The cumulative frequency of public TCR beta families distinguished individuals who carried CMV together with the relevant HLA.

This clonotype was counted at least ten times. What it recognizes is unknown. TCRdb called the reads again in MiXCR, with one record for every CDR3 protein. The top ten clones hold 13% of a sample with some 800,000 distinct CDR3 sequences, roughly 29% of them seen once. The receptor was derived from a human donor in good health (CMV status not recorded). Some clones in this sample may be carry-over from other donors' samples. The J gene is TRBJ2-7, the V gene TRBV7-2, with D possibly TRBD1 on 5 matching bases. Material: cultured CD8+ T cells from PBMCs, obtained from culture after CMV antigen stimulation. The CDR3 DNA sequence: TGTGCCAGCAGCTTCTTAGGGGCGGACGAGCAGTACTTC. This codes for CASSFLGADEQYF.